Listed below are T cell receptor beta chains from one sample, sequenced in a study of cytomegalovirus exposure and HLA in healthy donors. The table came from immunoSEQ multiplex PCR; TCRdb's copy has only in-frame clones and leaves some out. The sample lists around 200,000 clones; around four fifths were seen once. The sample taken for sequencing was PBMCs. The source is a woman younger than 30 in good health and CMV-seronegative. Each CDR3 is given with its conserved first and last residue. The order of the fields is CDR3 protein, CDR3 DNA, CDR3 length, clone size, J gene, V gene, D gene. D genes are given only for firm matches. The listing skips clone size in some rows; elsewhere it reads once, few, many or a size class.

cdr3_aa: CASSVGVGTSGTQWDEQYF
cdr3_nt: TGTGCCAGCAGCGTAGGGGTGGGGACTAGCGGGACTCAGTGGGACGAGCAGTACTTC
cdr3_length: 19
clone_size: -
j_call: TRBJ2-7
v_call: TRBV9
d_call: TRBD2

cdr3_aa: CASSVTGGGGYTF
cdr3_nt: TGTGCCAGCAGCGTCACAGGGGGAGGCGGCTACACCTTC
cdr3_length: 13
clone_size: once
j_call: TRBJ1-2
v_call: TRBV9
d_call: TRBD1

cdr3_aa: CASSFLDSYEQYF
cdr3_nt: TGTGCCAGCAGTTTCCTGGACAGCTACGAGCAGTACTTC
cdr3_length: 13
clone_size: -
j_call: TRBJ2-7
v_call: TRBV27
d_call: -

cdr3_aa: CASSKDTRTQETQYF
cdr3_nt: TGTGCCAGCAGCAAGGACACGAGGACCCAAGAGACCCAGTACTTC
cdr3_length: 15
clone_size: -
j_call: TRBJ2-5
v_call: TRBV2
d_call: -

cdr3_aa: CASSSTSGRTDTQYF
cdr3_nt: TGTGCCAGCAGTTCAACTAGCGGGAGAACAGATACGCAGTATTTT
cdr3_length: 15
clone_size: -
j_call: TRBJ2-3
v_call: TRBV28
d_call: TRBD2

cdr3_aa: CASSHTERAGGVTETQYF
cdr3_nt: TGTGCCAGCAGTCACACGGAACGGGCAGGGGGCGTAACAGAGACCCAGTACTTC
cdr3_length: 18
clone_size: -
j_call: TRBJ2-5
v_call: TRBV7-2
d_call: TRBD1

cdr3_aa: CASSLAQRQGTDTQYF
cdr3_nt: TGTGCCAGCAGCTTGGCCCAGAGACAGGGCACAGATACGCAGTATTTT
cdr3_length: 16
clone_size: -
j_call: TRBJ2-3
v_call: TRBV5-4
d_call: -

cdr3_aa: CASSPLLAGAPDTQYF
cdr3_nt: TGTGCCAGCTCACCCTTACTAGCGGGAGCCCCAGATACGCAGTATTTT
cdr3_length: 16
clone_size: -
j_call: TRBJ2-3
v_call: TRBV18
d_call: TRBD2

cdr3_aa: CASSPLTAVGFEQYF
cdr3_nt: TGTGCCAGCAGTCCCCTTACAGCGGTTGGGTTCGAGCAGTACTTC
cdr3_length: 15
clone_size: -
j_call: TRBJ2-7
v_call: TRBV27
d_call: -

cdr3_aa: CASRAGLANNEQFF
cdr3_nt: TGTGCCAGCAGGGCGGGACTAGCTAACAATGAGCAGTTCTTC
cdr3_length: 14
clone_size: -
j_call: TRBJ2-1
v_call: TRBV6-1
d_call: TRBD2

cdr3_aa: CASSLREAGNEQFF
cdr3_nt: TGTGCCAGCAGCTTAAGAGAGGCCGGTAATGAGCAGTTCTTC
cdr3_length: 14
clone_size: -
j_call: TRBJ2-1
v_call: TRBV13
d_call: -

cdr3_aa: CSVEDPSGYTDTQYF
cdr3_nt: TGCAGCGTTGAAGATCCTAGCGGTTACACAGATACGCAGTATTTT
cdr3_length: 15
clone_size: once
j_call: TRBJ2-3
v_call: TRBV29-1
d_call: TRBD2

cdr3_aa: CASSLEESSGGALETQYF
cdr3_nt: TGTGCCAGCAGCTTAGAAGAGTCTAGCGGGGGGGCGCTCGAGACCCAGTACTTC
cdr3_length: 18
clone_size: -
j_call: TRBJ2-5
v_call: TRBV7-8
d_call: TRBD2

cdr3_aa: CASSLASRETQYF
cdr3_nt: TGCGCCAGCAGCTTGGCTAGCAGGGAGACCCAGTACTTC
cdr3_length: 13
clone_size: -
j_call: TRBJ2-5
v_call: TRBV5-1
d_call: -

cdr3_aa: CASSLRGGESPLHF
cdr3_nt: TGTGCCAGCAGCCTAAGAGGGGGCGAATCACCCCTCCACTTT
cdr3_length: 14
clone_size: -
j_call: TRBJ1-6
v_call: TRBV13
d_call: TRBD1

cdr3_aa: CASSETSSLEQYF
cdr3_nt: TGTGCCAGCAGCGAGACTAGCTCCCTCGAGCAGTACTTC
cdr3_length: 13
clone_size: -
j_call: TRBJ2-7
v_call: TRBV7-2
d_call: TRBD2

cdr3_aa: CASSLVPGANEKLFF
cdr3_nt: TGCGCCAGCAGCTTGGTGCCAGGGGCTAATGAAAAACTGTTTTTT
cdr3_length: 15
clone_size: once
j_call: TRBJ1-4
v_call: TRBV5-1
d_call: -

cdr3_aa: CALAGGLFYEQFF
cdr3_nt: TGTGCCCTAGCGGGAGGGCTGTTTTATGAGCAGTTCTTC
cdr3_length: 13
clone_size: once
j_call: TRBJ2-1
v_call: TRBV2
d_call: TRBD2

cdr3_aa: CASSLMGTSGSYEQYF
cdr3_nt: TGTGCCAGCAGCTTAATGGGGACTAGCGGCTCCTACGAGCAGTACTTC
cdr3_length: 16
clone_size: -
j_call: TRBJ2-7
v_call: TRBV7-3
d_call: TRBD2

cdr3_aa: CASSPGTLYEQYF
cdr3_nt: TGTGCCAGCAGCCCCGGGACTCTTTACGAGCAGTACTTC
cdr3_length: 13
clone_size: -
j_call: TRBJ2-7
v_call: TRBV11-2
d_call: -

cdr3_aa: CASSLAGRNEQFF
cdr3_nt: TGTGCCAGCAGCTTAGCGGGGAGAAATGAGCAGTTCTTC
cdr3_length: 13
clone_size: few
j_call: TRBJ2-1
v_call: TRBV7-8
d_call: -

cdr3_aa: CASSPGLAGGTYQETQYF
cdr3_nt: TGTGCCAGCTCACCGGGACTAGCGGGAGGGACGTACCAAGAGACCCAGTACTTC
cdr3_length: 18
clone_size: -
j_call: TRBJ2-5
v_call: TRBV18
d_call: TRBD2

cdr3_aa: CASSQDRGAPYGYTF
cdr3_nt: TGTGCCAGCAGCCAAGACAGGGGAGCCCCCTATGGCTACACCTTC
cdr3_length: 15
clone_size: -
j_call: TRBJ1-2
v_call: TRBV4-2
d_call: -

cdr3_aa: CASSSLTSGVPYEQYF
cdr3_nt: TGTGCCAGCAGTTCCCTGACTAGCGGGGTCCCCTACGAGCAGTACTTC
cdr3_length: 16
clone_size: few
j_call: TRBJ2-7
v_call: TRBV6-5
d_call: TRBD2

cdr3_aa: CSVEDPSQEAFF
cdr3_nt: TGCAGCGTTGAAGATCCCTCGCAGGAAGCTTTCTTT
cdr3_length: 12
clone_size: -
j_call: TRBJ1-1
v_call: TRBV29-1
d_call: -

cdr3_aa: CAISEWAPGELFF
cdr3_nt: TGTGCCATCAGTGAGTGGGCCCCCGGGGAGCTGTTTTTT
cdr3_length: 13
clone_size: few
j_call: TRBJ2-2
v_call: TRBV10-3
d_call: -

cdr3_aa: CAWSVRYNEQFF
cdr3_nt: TGTGCCTGGAGTGTACGGTACAATGAGCAGTTCTTC
cdr3_length: 12
clone_size: -
j_call: TRBJ2-1
v_call: TRBV30
d_call: -

cdr3_aa: CASSGTATGELFF
cdr3_nt: TGTGCCTCCTCCGGCACAGCCACCGGGGAGCTGTTTTTT
cdr3_length: 13
clone_size: -
j_call: TRBJ2-2
v_call: TRBV7-9
d_call: -

cdr3_aa: CASSMLAGGNNEQFF
cdr3_nt: TGTGCCAGCAGTATGCTAGCGGGAGGTAACAATGAGCAGTTCTTC
cdr3_length: 15
clone_size: -
j_call: TRBJ2-1
v_call: TRBV28
d_call: TRBD2

cdr3_aa: CASSIWGVADTQYF
cdr3_nt: TGTGCCAGTAGTATTTGGGGGGTGGCAGATACGCAGTATTTT
cdr3_length: 14
clone_size: -
j_call: TRBJ2-3
v_call: TRBV19
d_call: -

cdr3_aa: CTSSQEGGDVETQYF
cdr3_nt: TGCACCAGCAGCCAAGAAGGGGGAGACGTGGAGACCCAGTACTTC
cdr3_length: 15
clone_size: -
j_call: TRBJ2-5
v_call: TRBV1
d_call: -

cdr3_aa: CASSSLGTSGNNEQFF
cdr3_nt: TGTGCCAGCAGCTCCCTAGGGACTAGCGGCAACAATGAGCAGTTCTTC
cdr3_length: 16
clone_size: -
j_call: TRBJ2-1
v_call: TRBV7-8
d_call: TRBD2

cdr3_aa: CASSRTVGTGELFF
cdr3_nt: TGTGCCAGCTCAAGGACAGTGGGGACCGGGGAGCTGTTTTTT
cdr3_length: 14
clone_size: -
j_call: TRBJ2-2
v_call: TRBV18
d_call: -

cdr3_aa: CASSRGLADGETQYF
cdr3_nt: TGCGCCAGCAGCCGAGGACTAGCGGACGGAGAGACCCAGTACTTC
cdr3_length: 15
clone_size: few
j_call: TRBJ2-5
v_call: TRBV4-1
d_call: TRBD2

cdr3_aa: CASSLSEAFF
cdr3_nt: TGCGCCAGCAGCTTGAGCGAAGCTTTCTTT
cdr3_length: 10
clone_size: -
j_call: TRBJ1-1
v_call: TRBV5-1
d_call: -

cdr3_aa: CASSALVGQGNEQYF
cdr3_nt: TGTGCCAGCAGTGCGCTTGTGGGACAGGGCAACGAGCAGTACTTC
cdr3_length: 15
clone_size: -
j_call: TRBJ2-7
v_call: TRBV2
d_call: TRBD1

cdr3_aa: CASSWTGQETQYF
cdr3_nt: TGCGCCAGCAGCTGGACAGGGCAAGAGACCCAGTACTTC
cdr3_length: 13
clone_size: few
j_call: TRBJ2-5
v_call: TRBV5-1
d_call: TRBD1

cdr3_aa: CASSVVAGPYNEQFF
cdr3_nt: TGTGCCAGCAGCGTAGTAGCGGGACCGTACAATGAGCAGTTCTTC
cdr3_length: 15
clone_size: -
j_call: TRBJ2-1
v_call: TRBV9
d_call: TRBD2

cdr3_aa: CASSLANQETQYF
cdr3_nt: TGCGCCAGCAGCTTGGCTAACCAAGAGACCCAGTACTTC
cdr3_length: 13
clone_size: -
j_call: TRBJ2-5
v_call: TRBV5-1
d_call: -

cdr3_aa: CASSFHQGTDTQYF
cdr3_nt: TGTGCCAGCAGCTTCCATCAGGGCACAGATACGCAGTATTTT
cdr3_length: 14
clone_size: -
j_call: TRBJ2-3
v_call: TRBV7-2
d_call: -

cdr3_aa: CASLEFGNTEAFF
cdr3_nt: TGTGCCAGCCTCGAGTTCGGGAACACTGAAGCTTTCTTT
cdr3_length: 13
clone_size: -
j_call: TRBJ1-1
v_call: TRBV6-4
d_call: -

cdr3_aa: CASSSGSHRQPQHF
cdr3_nt: TGTGCCAGCAGTTCAGGCTCCCACCGTCAGCCCCAGCATTTT
cdr3_length: 14
clone_size: -
j_call: TRBJ1-5
v_call: TRBV27
d_call: -

cdr3_aa: CASSLEGAISEQYF
cdr3_nt: TGTGCCAGCAGCTTAGAAGGGGCGATCTCCGAGCAGTACTTC
cdr3_length: 14
clone_size: -
j_call: TRBJ2-7
v_call: TRBV7-6
d_call: -

cdr3_aa: CASSLSSAGGPYEQYF
cdr3_nt: TGCGCCAGCAGCTTGTCTTCGGCGGGGGGGCCCTACGAGCAGTACTTC
cdr3_length: 16
clone_size: -
j_call: TRBJ2-7
v_call: TRBV5-1
d_call: TRBD2

cdr3_aa: CSSSLPDTQYF
cdr3_nt: TGTTCCAGCAGCTTACCGGATACGCAGTATTTT
cdr3_length: 11
clone_size: -
j_call: TRBJ2-3
v_call: TRBV7-9
d_call: -